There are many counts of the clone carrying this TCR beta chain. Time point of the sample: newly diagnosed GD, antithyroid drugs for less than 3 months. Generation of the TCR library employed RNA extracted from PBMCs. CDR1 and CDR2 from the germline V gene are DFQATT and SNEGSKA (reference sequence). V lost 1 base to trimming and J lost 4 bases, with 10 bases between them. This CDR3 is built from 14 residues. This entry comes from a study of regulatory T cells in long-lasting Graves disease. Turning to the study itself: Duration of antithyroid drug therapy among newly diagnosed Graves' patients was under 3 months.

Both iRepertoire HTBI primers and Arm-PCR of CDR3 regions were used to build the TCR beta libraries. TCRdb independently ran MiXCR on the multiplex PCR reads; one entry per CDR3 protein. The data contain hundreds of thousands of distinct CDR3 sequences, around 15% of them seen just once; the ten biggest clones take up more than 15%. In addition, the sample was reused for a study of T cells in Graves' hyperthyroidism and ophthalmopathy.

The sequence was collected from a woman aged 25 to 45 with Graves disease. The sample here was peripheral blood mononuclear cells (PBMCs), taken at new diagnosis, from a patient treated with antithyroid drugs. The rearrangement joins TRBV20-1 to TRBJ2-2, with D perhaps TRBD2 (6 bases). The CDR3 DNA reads TGCAGTGCTAGAGTTGGAGGGGCCACCGGGGAGCTGTTTTTT. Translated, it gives CSARVGGATGELFF.